Listed here are 6 T cell receptor beta chains from one sample, sequenced in a study of siplizumab effects on memory and regulatory T cells. Sequencing used immunoSEQ multiplex PCR; TCRdb keeps in-frame clones, though not all of them. The sample records 90,000 to 110,000 clones, more than 85% being singletons. Sequenced input: CD4+ T cells sorted from blood. These receptors were obtained from a human donor in good health.

The chain employs TRBV7-8 and TRBJ1-2; the D is unclear. CDR1 SGHVS and CDR2 FQNEAQ come from the germline V gene. Trimming removed 3 bases at V and 7 bases at J, with 21 bases between. The CDR3 consists of 16 residues. The CDR3 here is CASSFQVIGFEAGYTF. For the CDR3, the DNA is TGTGCCAGCAGCTTTCAGGTTATTGGTTTTGAGGCTGGCTACACCTTC.

The chain joins TRBV9 to TRBJ1-1, with D possibly TRBD1 on 5 matching bases. Germline V gene sequence: CDR1 SGDLS, CDR2 YYNGEE. The CDR3 covers 16 residues. Between the trimmed V and J ends, which lost 3 bases and 3 bases, there was a span of 18 bases. Written as DNA, the CDR3 is TGTGCCAGCAGCGAGGGGTCTGGGGTGGCCGACACTGAAGCTTTCTTT. Its translation is CASSEGSGVADTEAFF.

The CDR3 protein is CAWGVGGYTF. The DNA of the CDR3 is TGTGCCTGGGGGGTGGGAGGCTACACCTTC. The chain joins TRBV30 to TRBJ1-2; D uncertain. CDR1 is GTSNPN, CDR2 SVGIG, per germline (reference sequence). The germline V and J ends were trimmed by 5 bases and 8 bases, with 9 bases remaining between them. The length of the CDR3 is 10 residues.

The V and J genes are TRBV27 and TRBJ1-2; possible D gene TRBD1, 5 bases. Germline CDR1 MNHEY, CDR2 SMNVEV (reference sequence). Trimming left V 5 bases short and J 3 bases short, with 13 bases between. This CDR3 has 14 amino acids. CDR3 loop: CASSPQERDYGYTF. For the CDR3, the DNA is TGTGCCAGCAGTCCACAGGAGAGGGACTATGGCTACACCTTC.

The genes are TRBV5-1 and TRBJ2-7, with 9 bases fitting TRBD2. The trim removed 1 base at V and 2 bases at J, leaving 19 bases unmatched. This CDR3 has 20 amino acids. Germline V lookup: CDR1 SGHRS, CDR2 YFSETQ. The CDR3 DNA reads as TGCGCCAGCAGCTTGTGGTCCGGAGCACGGGAGCGGGGGGCAACCTACGAGCAGTACTTC. Translated, it gives CASSLWSGARERGATYEQYF.

The rearrangement uses TRBV4-1 and TRBJ2-1; D perhaps matches TRBD2 (6 bases). V was cut by 4 bases and J by 7 bases, with 11 bases left in between. This CDR3 is 13 amino acids long. CDR1 and CDR2 (germline): MGHRA, YSYEKL. DNA for the CDR3: TGCGCCAGCAGCCGGCGGGGCGAGAATGAGCAGTTCTTC. This codes for CASSRRGENEQFF.